One sample yielded the 24 T cell receptor beta chains listed below, sequenced in a study of cytomegalovirus exposure and HLA in healthy donors. In the PCR, 60 Vbeta and 13 Jbeta primers were used. Measured with immunoSEQ multiplex PCR; TCRdb has only the in-frame clones, and not every one. The sample lists about 110,000 clones, about 64% seen once, with about 8.3% in the top ten. The specimen sequenced was PBMCs. The receptors originated from a man between 18 and 29 years old in good health and CMV-seropositive.

The CDR3 reads CATSLGQEWTEAFF. CDR3 nucleotides: TGTGCCACCAGCCTTGGACAGGAGTGGACTGAAGCTTTCTTT. The V gene is TRBV15, the J gene TRBJ1-1; 7 nucleotides match TRBD1. Germline CDR1 reads LNHNV; CDR2 reads YYDKDF (reference sequence). This CDR3 is 14 amino acids long. V was pared by 5 bases and J by 5 bases, with 8 bases of the junction left unmatched.

The genes are TRBV2 and TRBJ1-1; TRBD1 agrees at 8 bases. CDR1 and CDR2 from the germline V gene are SNHLY and FYNNEI. With V trimmed by 5 bases and J by 5 bases, 4 bases remained unmatched. The CDR3 sequence is 13 residues long. Here the CDR3 reads CASSRQGRTEAFF. CDR3 sequence (DNA): TGTGCCAGCAGTCGACAGGGGAGAACTGAAGCTTTCTTT. The full variable domain, in which reference TRBV2 and TRBJ1-1 provide the parts outside the CDR3, is EPEVTQTPSHQVTQMGQEVILRCVPISNHLYFYWYRQILGQKVEFLVSFYNNEISEKSEIFDDQFSVERPDGSNFTLKIRSTKLEDSAMYFCASSRQGRTEAFFGQGTRLTVV.

The rearrangement joins TRBV7-5 to TRBJ1-5; the table's D call, TRBD1, has no DNA check behind it. TRBV7-5 is annotated as a pseudogene. CDR3 length: 16 residues. The CDR3 here is CVRSEIRDRGIQPQHF. In DNA, the CDR3 is TGTGTCAGAAGCGAAATCCGGGACAGGGGAATTCAGCCCCAGCATTTT.

This clone has just one count. V gene TRBV2 combines with J gene TRBJ1-5, with D unclear. There are 17 residues in the CDR3. CDR1 is SNHLY and CDR2 is FYNNEI in the germline V gene. V was clipped by 0 bases and J by 0 bases, with 12 bases between them. CDR3 sequence: CASSEARRRTSNQPQHF. The CDR3 DNA sequence: TGTGCCAGCAGTGAAGCGCGGAGGAGAACTAGCAATCAGCCCCAGCATTTT.

This clone is a singleton in its sample. This chain uses TRBV4-2 with TRBJ1-6; D might be TRBD1 (5 bases). Germline V gene lookup returns CDR1 LGHNA and CDR2 YNFKEQ. The CDR3 spans 15 residues. V dropped 5 bases and J dropped 5 bases, with 13 bases sitting between them. DNA of the CDR3: TGTGCCAGCAGCTCCGGACACCCCGATAATTCACCCCTCCACTTT. This codes for CASSSGHPDNSPLHF.

The rearrangement uses TRBV5-6 and TRBJ1-2, with no clear D. Trimming pared 6 bases from V and 8 bases from J, leaving 17 bases between. This CDR3 is built from 13 residues. Germline V gene lookup returns CDR1 SGHDT and CDR2 YYEEEE. The CDR3 is CASTPYYGDGYTF. The CDR3 DNA is TGTGCCAGCACCCCTTACTACGGTGACGGCTACACCTTC.

A note on this clone: The sample carries other DNA sequences with the same CDR3. The genes are TRBV6-5 and TRBJ1-4; perhaps TRBD1 as D (5 bases). CDR3 size: 14 residues. Germline assignment: CDR1 MNHEY and CDR2 SVGAGI. Between the trimmed V and J ends, which lost 0 bases and 6 bases, there was a span of 8 bases. CDR3 amino acids: CASSYSPGDEKLFF. Here the CDR3 DNA reads TGTGCCAGCAGTTACTCACCGGGGGATGAAAAACTGTTTTTT.

The rearrangement joins TRBV15 to TRBJ1-5, with D perhaps TRBD1 (6 bases). V lost 3 bases, J lost 5 bases, and 14 bases lay in between. This CDR3 comprises 15 residues. Germline loops: CDR1 LNHNV, CDR2 YYDKDF (reference sequence). CDR3 sequence: CATSSGPQGYQPQHF. The CDR3 region has the DNA TGTGCCACCAGCAGCGGACCACAGGGTTATCAGCCCCAGCATTTT.

CDR3 DNA: TGCGCCAGCAGCTCGGGACTAGCGGGGCGCACAGATACGCAGTATTTT. Translating it yields CASSSGLAGRTDTQYF. The rearrangement uses TRBV5-1 and TRBJ2-3; 13 bases agree with TRBD2. From germline, CDR1 is SGHRS and CDR2 YFSETQ. V gave up 3 bases and J gave up 1 base; unmatched junction bases: 2. This CDR3 has 16 amino acids. Filled out from reference TRBV5-1 and TRBJ2-3, the complete variable domain reads KAGVTQTPRYLIKTRGQQVTLSCSPISGHRSVSWYQQTPGQGLQFLFEYFSETQRNKGNFPGRFSGRQFSNSRSEMNVSTLELGDSALYLCASSSGLAGRTDTQYFGPGTRLTVL.

The chain employs TRBV12-5 and TRBJ2-2, with D possibly being TRBD2 (5 bases). V gave up 7 bases and J gave up 11 bases, with 26 bases separating them. CDR1 LGHNT and CDR2 FRNRAP come from the germline V gene. The CDR3 spans 16 residues. The CDR3 spells CASVRPDRGTRVELFF. The CDR3 region has the DNA TGTGCTAGTGTTCGCCCGGACCGGGGAACCCGGGTAGAGCTGTTTTTT.

This clone was recorded a few times. J is TRBJ1-1 and V is TRBV13; 7 nucleotides align to TRBD1. The CDR3 has 14 residues. CDR1 and CDR2 from the germline V gene are PRHDT and FYEKMQ (reference sequence). With V trimmed by 4 bases and J by 5 bases, 7 bases remained unmatched. Here the CDR3 DNA reads TGTGCCAGCAGCTCGACAGGGAGGCGGACTGAAGCTTTCTTT. This translates into CASSSTGRRTEAFF.

The gene calls are TRBV28 and TRBJ2-5; tentatively, D is TRBD1 (6 bases). The J call may be in error: the DNA end matches TRBJ2-7 better. CDR3 length: 17 residues. CDR1 and CDR2 (germline): MDHEN, SYDVKM. The CDR3, as DNA: TGTGCCAGCAGTTTATATTTACCAGGGGAAGGCGCCTACGAGCAGTACTTC. Translation gives CASSLYLPGEGAYEQYF.

The chain uses TRBV7-3 and TRBJ2-2; unclear D gene. Trimming took off 8 bases at V and 2 bases at J, with 9 bases between the two ends. This CDR3 has 13 amino acids. Germline V lookup: CDR1 SGHTA, CDR2 FQGTGA. The CDR3, as DNA: TGTGCCAGCTCCCCAGGCAACACCGGGGAGCTGTTTTTT. Encoded protein: CASSPGNTGELFF.

The rearrangement uses TRBV6-1 and TRBJ1-1, with TRBD1 matching 7 bases. Germline V lookup: CDR1 MNHNS, CDR2 SASEGT. J gave up 2 bases and V 5 bases, and 5 bases lay outside the gene matches. The CDR3 covers 14 residues. In nucleotides, the CDR3 is TGTGCCAGCAGTCTGGACAGGTACAACACTGAAGCTTTCTTT. It yields the protein CASSLDRYNTEAFF.

This clone was detected a few times. The J gene is TRBJ2-7, the V gene TRBV19; 7 nucleotides agree with TRBD1. Germline V gene lookup returns CDR1 LNHDA and CDR2 SQIVND (reference sequence). The ends lost 5 bases at V and 3 bases at J; junction bases unmatched: 7. This CDR3 contains 14 residues. The CDR3 nucleotides read TGTGCCAGTAGTTTCGGCAGGGGGAACTACGAGCAGTACTTC. Protein product: CASSFGRGNYEQYF. The full variable domain, rest sourced from reference TRBV19 and TRBJ2-7, is DGGITQSPKYLFRKEGQNVTLSCEQNLNHDAMYWYRQDPGQGLRLIYYSQIVNDFQKGDIAEGYSVSREKKESFPLTVTSAQKNPTAFYLCASSFGRGNYEQYFGPGTRLTVT.

This clone has only a few counts. The rearrangement joins TRBV6-6 to TRBJ1-5, with 9 bases aligning to TRBD1. This CDR3 is 15 amino acids long. V was clipped by 2 bases and J by 5 bases; unmatched bases: 4. Germline V gives CDR1 MNHNY, CDR2 SVGAGI (reference sequence). The CDR3 sequence is CASSYITGGDQPQHF. CDR3 coding DNA: TGTGCCAGCAGTTACATTACAGGGGGCGATCAGCCCCAGCATTTT.

J is TRBJ1-1 and V is TRBV29-1, with D unresolved. Trimming took off 6 bases at V and 2 bases at J, with 16 bases between the two ends. CDR1 is SQVTM and CDR2 is ANQGSEA in the germline V gene. The CDR3 totals 14 residues. CDR3 sequence (DNA): TGCAGCGTCCACGAGAGGATAGATAACACTGAAGCTTTCTTT. Translated, it gives CSVHERIDNTEAFF.

The chain uses TRBV27 and TRBJ1-5; D remains ambiguous. CDR3 length: 13 amino acids. The V end lost 5 bases, the J end lost 6 bases, and 11 bases lay between the germline ends. Germline V CDR1 and CDR2: MNHEY, SMNVEV (reference sequence). CDR3 amino acids: CASSLIRGQPQHF. The CDR3 DNA is TGTGCCAGCAGTCTAATACGGGGTCAGCCCCAGCATTTT.

The chain has TRBV14 and TRBJ2-3, with D unresolved. Trimming removed 6 bases at V and 0 bases at J, with 7 bases between. This CDR3 is 13 amino acids long. The germline gives CDR1 SGHDN, CDR2 FVKESK. CDR3 loop: CASSPLSTDTQYF. CDR3 nucleotide sequence: TGTGCCAGCAGTCCCCTAAGCACAGATACGCAGTATTTT.

This clone was found a few times. The CDR3 bases are TGTGCCAGCAGGAGGGGGGATACGCAGTATTTT. This translates into CASRRGDTQYF. The rearrangement links TRBV6-4 to TRBJ2-3; TRBD1 might be the D (6 bases). Germline V gives CDR1 MRHNA, CDR2 SNTAGT. The CDR3 totals 11 residues. V was pared by 6 bases and J by 6 bases, with 7 bases between.

This clone has just a few counts. The V gene is TRBV7-9, the J gene TRBJ1-2; D may be TRBD1 (5 bases). Trimming took off 6 bases at V and 4 bases at J, with 21 bases between the two ends. In germline, CDR1 is SEHNR, CDR2 FQNEAQ (reference sequence). The CDR3 length is 16 residues. CDR3 bases: TGTGCCAGCAGTTACTTGAAAGGGGCCGTTACCTATGGCTACACCTTC. This translates into CASSYLKGAVTYGYTF.

This clone was detected only a few times. The V and J genes are TRBV6-1 and TRBJ2-7; maybe TRBD2 (6 bases). V dropped 7 bases and J dropped 2 bases, with 15 bases sitting between them. The CDR3 spans 14 residues. Looked up from germline, CDR1 is MNHNS and CDR2 is SASEGT. The CDR3 nucleotides are TGTGCCAGCAAACCACTCGGGGGAGCCTACGAGCAGTACTTC. Encoded protein: CASKPLGGAYEQYF.

The rearrangement links TRBV6-1 to TRBJ2-3; D possibly corresponds to TRBD2 (7 bases). The CDR3 contains 12 residues. Germline CDR1 is MNHNS and CDR2 is SASEGT. V lost 7 bases and J 8 bases, leaving 13 bases between the germline ends. Here the CDR3 DNA reads TGTGCCAGCACGGAGGGGGAGGGTACGCAGTATTTT. Encoded protein: CASTEGEGTQYF.

This clone is a singleton in its sample. This chain connects TRBV6-1 to TRBJ2-7; TRBD2 aligns across 8 bases. Per the germline V gene, CDR1 is MNHNS and CDR2 is SASEGT. V lost 1 base, J lost 2 bases, and 1 base stayed unmatched. The CDR3 spans 14 residues. CDR3 residues: CASSEVGLAYEQYV. The CDR3 bases are TGTGCCAGCAGTGAAGTGGGACTAGCCTACGAGCAGTACGTC.